Listed below are T cell receptor beta chains from one sample, sequenced in a study of read filtering for tumor transcriptome and immune sequencing. TCRdb reprocessed the reads via MiXCR and lists one record per CDR3 protein. This sample has some 120,000 distinct CDR3 sequences; 10% to 15% occur once, and the top ten carry more than 9.5%. Sequences were obtained from a population of CD138-negative cells sorted from bone marrow. The receptors were sampled from a donor aged 40 or older with multiple myeloma. Each CDR3 is given with its conserved first and last residue. The D gene is left open where the match is weak. A row's size may be missing; if present it is once, few, many or a size class.

CDR3 protein: CSAADRSGNTIYF
CDR3 DNA: TGCAGCGCCGCGGACAGGTCTGGAAACACCATATATTTT
clone size: few
D gene: TRBD1
CDR3 length: 13
J gene: TRBJ1-3
V gene: TRBV29-1

CDR3 protein: CSADTGTGARNEQFF
CDR3 DNA: TGCAGTGCAGATACCGGGACAGGGGCGAGAAATGAGCAGTTCTTC
clone size: many
D gene: TRBD1
CDR3 length: 15
J gene: TRBJ2-1
V gene: TRBV20-1

CDR3 protein: CASSLVGREWTEAFF
CDR3 DNA: TGTGCCAGCAGTTTAGTGGGCCGAGAATGGACTGAAGCTTTCTTT
clone size: NA
D gene: NA
CDR3 length: 15
J gene: TRBJ1-1
V gene: TRBV12-3/TRBV12-4

CDR3 protein: CASSQDPLRLAGGANTGELFF
CDR3 DNA: TGCGCCAGCAGCCAAGATCCCTTGAGACTAGCGGGAGGAGCGAACACCGGGGAGCTGTTTTTT
clone size: NA
D gene: TRBD2
CDR3 length: 21
J gene: TRBJ2-2
V gene: TRBV4-1

CDR3 protein: CASSLQAHRSYEQYF
CDR3 DNA: TGTGCCAGCAGTTTACAAGCGCACCGCTCCTACGAGCAGTACTTC
clone size: many
D gene: NA
CDR3 length: 15
J gene: TRBJ2-7
V gene: TRBV28

CDR3 protein: CASSPARQGSGELFF
CDR3 DNA: TGTGCCAGCAGCCCGGCCCGACAGGGGTCCGGGGAGCTGTTTTTT
clone size: NA
D gene: TRBD1
CDR3 length: 15
J gene: TRBJ2-2
V gene: TRBV7-3

CDR3 protein: CSAAQDWNTGELFF
CDR3 DNA: TGCAGTGCGGCCCAGGACTGGAACACCGGGGAGCTGTTTTTT
clone size: many
D gene: NA
CDR3 length: 14
J gene: TRBJ2-2
V gene: TRBV20-1

CDR3 protein: CASSQDIRGNYGYTF
CDR3 DNA: TGCGCCAGCAGCCAAGATATTCGGGGGAACTATGGCTACACCTTC
clone size: many
D gene: NA
CDR3 length: 15
J gene: TRBJ1-2
V gene: TRBV4-1

CDR3 protein: CASSLPPGQGTPEAFF
CDR3 DNA: TGTGCCAGCAGTCTACCTCCGGGACAGGGGACCCCTGAAGCTTTCTTT
clone size: many
D gene: TRBD1
CDR3 length: 16
J gene: TRBJ1-1
V gene: TRBV28

CDR3 protein: CASSMARYNEQFF
CDR3 DNA: TGTGCCAGTAGTATGGCCAGATACAATGAGCAGTTCTTC
clone size: many
D gene: NA
CDR3 length: 13
J gene: TRBJ2-1
V gene: TRBV19

CDR3 protein: CSASSGTGVTGANVLTF
CDR3 DNA: TGCAGTGCTAGCTCCGGGACAGGGGTTACAGGGGCCAACGTCCTGACTTTC
clone size: many
D gene: TRBD1
CDR3 length: 17
J gene: TRBJ2-6
V gene: TRBV20-1

CDR3 protein: CASSLLQTSYEQYF
CDR3 DNA: TGTGCCAGCAGTTTGCTACAGACCTCCTACGAGCAGTACTTC
clone size: many
D gene: NA
CDR3 length: 14
J gene: TRBJ2-7
V gene: TRBV28

CDR3 protein: CASSLGTGLGETQYF
CDR3 DNA: TGTGCCAGCAGCTTGGGGACAGGGTTAGGAGAGACCCAGTACTTC
clone size: NA
D gene: TRBD1
CDR3 length: 15
J gene: TRBJ2-5
V gene: TRBV7-9

CDR3 protein: CAISFTEFWAVGTQYF
CDR3 DNA: TGTGCCATCAGTTTCACGGAGTTTTGGGCCGTGGGTACGCAGTATTTT
clone size: NA
D gene: NA
CDR3 length: 16
J gene: TRBJ2-3
V gene: TRBV10-3

CDR3 protein: CASIDPGVSYNEQFF
CDR3 DNA: TGTGCCAGTATCGATCCGGGAGTCTCCTACAATGAGCAGTTCTTC
clone size: many
D gene: NA
CDR3 length: 15
J gene: TRBJ2-1
V gene: TRBV19

CDR3 protein: CSVAGRTNTGELFF
CDR3 DNA: TGCAGCGTTGCAGGGAGGACGAACACCGGGGAGCTGTTTTTT
clone size: few
D gene: NA
CDR3 length: 14
J gene: TRBJ2-2
V gene: TRBV29-1

CDR3 protein: CASSPIDANTGELFF
CDR3 DNA: TGTGCCAGTTCCCCCATAGATGCGAACACCGGGGAGCTGTTTTTT
clone size: many
D gene: NA
CDR3 length: 15
J gene: TRBJ2-2
V gene: TRBV12-3/TRBV12-4

CDR3 protein: CASRILDTQYF
CDR3 DNA: TGTGCCAGCAGAATCCTAGATACGCAGTATTTT
clone size: many
D gene: NA
CDR3 length: 11
J gene: TRBJ2-3
V gene: TRBV6-5

CDR3 protein: CSVGTAVTGELFF
CDR3 DNA: TGCAGCGTTGGAACAGCCGTCACCGGGGAGCTGTTTTTT
clone size: many
D gene: NA
CDR3 length: 13
J gene: TRBJ2-2
V gene: TRBV29-1

CDR3 protein: CASSPPGTSATGELFF
CDR3 DNA: TGTGCCAGCAGCCCCCCGGGGACTAGCGCCACCGGGGAGCTGTTTTTT
clone size: NA
D gene: TRBD2
CDR3 length: 16
J gene: TRBJ2-2
V gene: TRBV3-1

CDR3 protein: CASSLGQGNLGAFF
CDR3 DNA: TGTGCCAGCAGCTTGGGACAGGGAAACTTGGGGGCTTTCTTT
clone size: NA
D gene: TRBD1
CDR3 length: 14
J gene: TRBJ1-1
V gene: TRBV11-2

CDR3 protein: CASSLRSTNTEAFF
CDR3 DNA: TGTGCCAGCAGTTTACGTAGCACGAACACTGAAGCTTTCTTT
clone size: many
D gene: NA
CDR3 length: 14
J gene: TRBJ1-1
V gene: TRBV12-3/TRBV12-4

CDR3 protein: CASSQEAPGAGANVLTF
CDR3 DNA: TGTGCCAGCAGCCAAGAGGCACCAGGGGCTGGGGCCAACGTCCTGACTTTC
clone size: NA
D gene: NA
CDR3 length: 17
J gene: TRBJ2-6
V gene: TRBV5-5

CDR3 protein: CASSLEAGGAETQYF
CDR3 DNA: TGCGCCAGCAGCTTGGAGGCAGGGGGCGCAGAGACCCAGTACTTC
clone size: NA
D gene: TRBD1
CDR3 length: 15
J gene: TRBJ2-5
V gene: TRBV5-1

CDR3 protein: CASSLGQGGYEQYF
CDR3 DNA: TGTGCCAGCAGTTTGGGACAGGGGGGCTACGAGCAGTACTTC
clone size: many
D gene: TRBD1
CDR3 length: 14
J gene: TRBJ2-7
V gene: TRBV12-3/TRBV12-4

CDR3 protein: CASSFTGSGANVLTF
CDR3 DNA: TGTGCCAGCAGTTTTACCGGTTCTGGGGCCAACGTCCTGACTTTC
clone size: many
D gene: NA
CDR3 length: 15
J gene: TRBJ2-6
V gene: TRBV12-3/TRBV12-4

CDR3 protein: CSAHQAGGLQPQHF
CDR3 DNA: TGCAGTGCTCACCAAGCGGGGGGCCTTCAGCCCCAGCATTTT
clone size: many
D gene: NA
CDR3 length: 14
J gene: TRBJ1-5
V gene: TRBV20-1

CDR3 protein: CASSPRRRPPEAFF
CDR3 DNA: TGTGCCAGCAGCCCCCGTCGGAGGCCCCCTGAAGCTTTCTTT
clone size: NA
D gene: NA
CDR3 length: 14
J gene: TRBJ1-1
V gene: TRBV3-1

CDR3 protein: CAIRTSGFSTDTQYF
CDR3 DNA: TGTGCCATCAGGACTAGCGGTTTCAGCACAGATACGCAGTATTTT
clone size: NA
D gene: TRBD2
CDR3 length: 15
J gene: TRBJ2-3
V gene: TRBV10-3

CDR3 protein: CASSQGYSGELFF
CDR3 DNA: TGTGCCAGCAGCCAAGGATACTCCGGGGAGCTGTTTTTT
clone size: few
D gene: NA
CDR3 length: 13
J gene: TRBJ2-2
V gene: TRBV3-1

CDR3 protein: CSASSSTGAGELFF
CDR3 DNA: TGCAGTGCTTCCTCTTCGACAGGGGCCGGGGAGCTGTTTTTT
clone size: many
D gene: TRBD1
CDR3 length: 14
J gene: TRBJ2-2
V gene: TRBV20-1

CDR3 protein: CASSSLIRSSTQYF
CDR3 DNA: TGTGCCAGCAGCTCTCTGATACGGTCAAGTACGCAGTATTTT
clone size: many
D gene: NA
CDR3 length: 14
J gene: TRBJ2-3
V gene: TRBV7-9

CDR3 protein: CASSRLAAGELFF
CDR3 DNA: TGTGCCAGCAGCCGACTAGCGGCTGGGGAGCTGTTTTTT
clone size: many
D gene: TRBD2
CDR3 length: 13
J gene: TRBJ2-2
V gene: TRBV6-5

CDR3 protein: CASSPSGFGDNEQFF
CDR3 DNA: TGTGCCAGCAGCCCTAGTGGTTTTGGAGACAATGAGCAGTTCTTC
clone size: many
D gene: NA
CDR3 length: 15
J gene: TRBJ2-1
V gene: TRBV5-5

CDR3 protein: CASRDPGTDTQYF
CDR3 DNA: TGTGCCAGCAGGGATCCGGGAACAGATACGCAGTATTTT
clone size: many
D gene: NA
CDR3 length: 13
J gene: TRBJ2-3
V gene: TRBV6-5

CDR3 protein: CASSLGTQSSGANVLTF
CDR3 DNA: TGCGCCAGCAGCTTGGGGACCCAGAGCTCTGGGGCCAACGTCCTGACTTTC
clone size: many
D gene: NA
CDR3 length: 17
J gene: TRBJ2-6
V gene: TRBV5-1

CDR3 protein: CSVEARASPNEQFF
CDR3 DNA: TGCAGCGTTGAAGCCCGGGCATCCCCCAATGAGCAGTTCTTC
clone size: many
D gene: NA
CDR3 length: 14
J gene: TRBJ2-1
V gene: TRBV29-1

CDR3 protein: CASSPPDREKLFF
CDR3 DNA: TGTGCCAGCAGTCCCCCGGACAGGGAAAAACTGTTTTTT
clone size: many
D gene: TRBD1
CDR3 length: 13
J gene: TRBJ1-4
V gene: TRBV12-3/TRBV12-4

CDR3 protein: CASSLGGLADYEQYF
CDR3 DNA: TGTGCCAGCAGCTTGGGGGGACTAGCGGACTACGAGCAGTACTTC
clone size: many
D gene: TRBD2
CDR3 length: 15
J gene: TRBJ2-7
V gene: TRBV11-2

CDR3 protein: CASSYTREYEQYF
CDR3 DNA: TGTGCCAGCAGTTACACCAGGGAATACGAGCAGTACTTC
clone size: NA
D gene: NA
CDR3 length: 13
J gene: TRBJ2-7
V gene: TRBV6-2/TRBV6-3

CDR3 protein: CSVEEAAPDTQYF
CDR3 DNA: TGCAGCGTTGAAGAGGCTGCCCCAGACACGCAGTATTTT
clone size: NA
D gene: NA
CDR3 length: 13
J gene: TRBJ2-3
V gene: TRBV29-1

CDR3 protein: CASSPPGTYQETQYF
CDR3 DNA: TGCGCCAGCAGCCCGCCCGGGACATACCAAGAGACCCAGTACTTC
clone size: few
D gene: NA
CDR3 length: 15
J gene: TRBJ2-5
V gene: TRBV5-1

CDR3 protein: CASDRGDSYEQYF
CDR3 DNA: TGTGCCAGCGACAGGGGGGATTCCTACGAGCAGTACTTC
clone size: many
D gene: TRBD1
CDR3 length: 13
J gene: TRBJ2-7
V gene: TRBV6-6

CDR3 protein: CASSQDRGGPYNEQFF
CDR3 DNA: TGCGCCAGCAGCCAAGATCGGGGGGGCCCCTACAATGAGCAGTTCTTC
clone size: many
D gene: TRBD2
CDR3 length: 16
J gene: TRBJ2-1
V gene: TRBV4-1

CDR3 protein: CASSFFTGNNEQFF
CDR3 DNA: TGTGCCAGTAGCTTCTTCACAGGAAACAATGAGCAGTTCTTC
clone size: few
D gene: NA
CDR3 length: 14
J gene: TRBJ2-1
V gene: TRBV19

CDR3 protein: CASSPHDSGGNTGELFF
CDR3 DNA: TGTGCCAGCAGTCCCCATGATAGCGGGGGAAACACCGGGGAGCTGTTTTTT
clone size: few
D gene: TRBD2
CDR3 length: 17
J gene: TRBJ2-2
V gene: TRBV27

CDR3 protein: CASSPGTVNYGYTF
CDR3 DNA: TGTGCCAGCAGCCCCGGGACAGTCAACTATGGCTACACCTTC
clone size: many
D gene: TRBD1
CDR3 length: 14
J gene: TRBJ1-2
V gene: TRBV5-5

CDR3 protein: CSVDGVNTDTQYF
CDR3 DNA: TGCAGCGTTGATGGAGTCAACACAGATACGCAGTATTTT
clone size: many
D gene: NA
CDR3 length: 13
J gene: TRBJ2-3
V gene: TRBV29-1

CDR3 protein: CASSDQGQGRTDTQYF
CDR3 DNA: TGTGCCAGCAGTGACCAGGGACAGGGTAGGACAGATACGCAGTATTTT
clone size: NA
D gene: TRBD1
CDR3 length: 16
J gene: TRBJ2-3
V gene: TRBV6-4

CDR3 protein: CSARAFSNQPQHF
CDR3 DNA: TGCAGTGCCCGTGCCTTTAGCAATCAGCCCCAGCATTTT
clone size: many
D gene: NA
CDR3 length: 13
J gene: TRBJ1-5
V gene: TRBV20-1

CDR3 protein: CASSPPGQGRLKTQYF
CDR3 DNA: TGTGCCAGCAGTCCCCCGGGACAGGGGAGGCTTAAGACCCAGTACTTC
clone size: few
D gene: TRBD1
CDR3 length: 16
J gene: TRBJ2-5
V gene: TRBV12-3/TRBV12-4

CDR3 protein: CAISEGIGQPQHF
CDR3 DNA: TGTGCCATCAGCGAGGGTATAGGTCAGCCCCAGCATTTT
clone size: NA
D gene: NA
CDR3 length: 13
J gene: TRBJ1-5
V gene: TRBV10-3

CDR3 protein: CATSENSGELFF
CDR3 DNA: TGTGCCACCAGTGAAAATTCCGGGGAACTGTTTTTT
clone size: many
D gene: NA
CDR3 length: 12
J gene: TRBJ1-4
V gene: TRBV24-1

CDR3 protein: CASRPTERTQEQFF
CDR3 DNA: TGTGCCAGCAGGCCGACAGAGCGTACGCAGGAGCAGTTCTTC
clone size: many
D gene: NA
CDR3 length: 14
J gene: TRBJ2-1
V gene: TRBV7-9

CDR3 protein: CATSRGKGGNQPQHF
CDR3 DNA: TGTGCCACCAGCAGGGGGAAGGGTGGCAATCAGCCCCAGCATTTT
clone size: many
D gene: NA
CDR3 length: 15
J gene: TRBJ1-5
V gene: TRBV15

CDR3 protein: CSVGRLNTDAFF
CDR3 DNA: TGCAGCGTCGGGAGGTTGAACACTGACGCTTTCTTT
clone size: few
D gene: NA
CDR3 length: 12
J gene: TRBJ1-1
V gene: TRBV29-1

CDR3 protein: CASSLKPGTSYEQFF
CDR3 DNA: TGTGCCAGCAGCTTAAAGCCTGGGACTAGTTATGAGCAGTTCTTC
clone size: many
D gene: TRBD2
CDR3 length: 15
J gene: TRBJ2-1
V gene: TRBV7-3